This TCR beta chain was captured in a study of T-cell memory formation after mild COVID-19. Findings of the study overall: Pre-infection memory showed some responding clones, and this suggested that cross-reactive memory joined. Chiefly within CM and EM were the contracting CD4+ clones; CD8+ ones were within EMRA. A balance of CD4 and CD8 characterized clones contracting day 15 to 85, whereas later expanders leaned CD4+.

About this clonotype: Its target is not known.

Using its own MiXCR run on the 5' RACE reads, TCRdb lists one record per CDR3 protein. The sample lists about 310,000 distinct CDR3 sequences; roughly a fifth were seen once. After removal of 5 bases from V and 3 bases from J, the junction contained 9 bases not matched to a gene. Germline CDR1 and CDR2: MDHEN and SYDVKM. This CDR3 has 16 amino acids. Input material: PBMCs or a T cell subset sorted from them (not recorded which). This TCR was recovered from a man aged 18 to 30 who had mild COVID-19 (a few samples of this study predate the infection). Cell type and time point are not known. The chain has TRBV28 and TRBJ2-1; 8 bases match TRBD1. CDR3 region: CASSPLAGGGYNEQFF. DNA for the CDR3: TGTGCCAGCAGTCCCCTGGCAGGGGGCGGCTACAATGAGCAGTTCTTC.